This T cell receptor (beta chain) was sequenced during a study of T cells in Graves' hyperthyroidism and ophthalmopathy. Study as a whole: Peripheral blood was acquired at first diagnosis, ahead of any therapy whatsoever.

In its sample, this clonotype was seen many times. Germline V CDR1 and CDR2: MDHEN, SYDVKM. The CDR3 length is 12 residues. Trimming cost V 5 bases and J 2 bases, with 7 bases left between them. Researchers amplified the TCR beta CDR3 regions from RNA transcripts. The HTBI primer set served for first-round RT-PCR of the TCR CDR3. TCRdb analysed the multiplex PCR reads with MiXCR anew, one entry per CDR3 protein. The sample lists approximately 370,000 distinct CDR3 sequences, about 15% occurring once. Reasons for excluding patients were uncontrolled infection, other autoimmune disease, pregnancy or lactation. Diagnoses were established using clinical symptoms, serum thyroxine and TRAb, thyroid ultrasound and orbital computed tomography. It was 8 to 10 ml of fresh peripheral blood that supplied the PBMCs.

V usage is TRBV28 and J usage is TRBJ2-7, with D uncertain. The source of this sequence is a young woman with Graves' hyperthyroidism. Source material: blood. The CDR3 loop reads CASSPPAYEQYF. CDR3 DNA sequence: TGTGCCAGCAGTCCGCCAGCCTACGAGCAGTACTTC.